The next 8 T cell receptor beta chains were all read from a single sample in a study of T cell clonality in common variable immunodeficiency. Clones were sequenced by immunoSEQ multiplex PCR, and TCRdb holds only the in-frame ones, with some missing. Found here are tens of thousands of clones, no singletons; the ten largest cover less than 2%. Sequencing used peripheral blood mononuclear cells. These receptors originate from a person aged 18 to 70 in good health.

This clone was detected many times. The DNA ends 3 residues before the CDR3 does, and the rest of the CDR3 is filled in from the germline J gene. The chain is built from TRBV5-4 and TRBJ2-3; D not resolved. The CDR3 is 13 residues long. Trimming removed 3 bases at V and 7 bases at J, with 12 bases between. Germline loops: CDR1 SGHNT, CDR2 YYREEE (reference sequence). The CDR3 bases that were read are TGTGCCAGCAGCTCCCCCTCGAGCCATACG. Translating gives CASSSPSSHT. The whole CDR3 protein is CASSSPSSHTQYF.

This clone was found many times. Read sequence stops 3 residues before the CDR3 end, and the germline J gene provides the missing end. The J gene is TRBJ1-1, the V gene TRBV14; 8 nucleotides agree with TRBD1. Germline CDR1 and CDR2: SGHDN and FVKESK. Trimming cost V 3 bases and J 1 base; bases outside gene matches: 4. CDR3 size: 15 residues. The DNA read from the CDR3 is TGTGCCAGCAGCCAGTCAACAGGGGGGAACACTGAA. It is translated as CASSQSTGGNTE. The CDR3, in full, reads CASSQSTGGNTEAFF.

This clone was observed many times. Sequencing ends 3 residues short of the CDR3 end; the germline J gene provides the rest. This rearrangement joins TRBV2 to TRBJ1-2; D is unclear. Germline loops: CDR1 SNHLY, CDR2 FYNNEI. The CDR3 runs 12 residues. Between the trimmed V and J ends, which lost 6 bases and 5 bases, there was a span of 10 bases. The CDR3 DNA, read in part, is TGTGCCAGCAGCGCAGAAGGTTATGGC. It translates to CASSAEGYG. The full CDR3 reads CASSAEGYGYTF.

The table lists this clone with many counts. The sequence runs out 3 residues before the end of the CDR3; the remainder is reconstructed from the germline J gene. This chain joins TRBV11-2 and TRBJ2-4, with TRBD1 matching 7 bases. The V and J ends lost 5 bases and 1 base, in that order; junction bases with no gene match: 5. The CDR3 spans 15 residues. Germline V gene data show CDR1 as SGHAT and CDR2 as FQNNGV. The CDR3 here is CASSAIRGAKNIQYF. Incomplete CDR3 DNA: TGTGCCAGCAGCGCTATCAGGGGGGCCAAAAACATT.

This clone has a count of ten or more. The DNA ends 3 residues before the CDR3 does, and the rest of the CDR3 is filled in from the germline J gene. The chain is built from TRBV2 and TRBJ2-1, with TRBD1 matching 9 bases. CDR3 length equals 15 residues. Germline V gives CDR1 SNHLY, CDR2 FYNNEI. V trimming: 5 bases; J trimming: 9 bases; junction bases outside the gene matches: 11. The chain's CDR3 is CASSRPGQGGTEQFF. CDR3 DNA, as far as it was read: TGTGCCAGCAGTCGTCCGGGACAGGGTGGGACTGAG.

This clone was detected only a few times. The read ends 3 residues before the CDR3 terminus; that terminus is restored from the germline J gene. The rearrangement joins TRBV18 to TRBJ2-7; D perhaps matches TRBD1 (5 bases). CDR1 and CDR2 (germline): KGHSH, LQKENI. The germline V and J ends were trimmed by 4 bases and 0 bases, with 7 bases remaining between them. CDR3 length: 13 amino acids. CDR3 bases read: TGTGCCAGCTCACGAGACAGCTCCTACGAG. As protein: CASSRDSSYE. The full CDR3 is CASSRDSSYEQYF.

This clone was recorded many times. The read terminates 3 residues before the CDR3 end, so the remaining end is supplied by the germline J gene. The chain combines TRBV23-1 with TRBJ1-4; TRBD1 matches at 9 bases. TRBV23-1 is recorded as an ORF, its role being uncertain. V lost 4 bases and J lost 7; bases outside the gene matches: 16. CDR3 length equals 18 residues. CDR3 amino acids: CASSPPRGQGLSCEKLFF. The sequenced part of the CDR3 DNA is TGCGCCAGCAGTCCCCCCAGGGGACAGGGTCTGAGTTGTGAAAAA.

The table lists this clone with many counts. The read gets to within 3 residues of the CDR3 end, and the germline J gene fills in the rest. V is TRBV19 and J is TRBJ1-6, with unresolved D. Per germline, CDR1 LNHDA and CDR2 SQIVND (reference sequence). The CDR3 covers 18 residues. The germline V and J ends were trimmed by 1 base and 9 bases, with 22 bases remaining between them. The CDR3 region is CASSIVIWATAQPSPLHF. CDR3 DNA (partial): TGTGCCAGTAGTATAGTAATATGGGCAACAGCTCAGCCTTCACCC. Together with reference TRBV19 and TRBJ1-6, the CDR3 gives the full variable domain: DGGITQSPKYLFRKEGQNVTLSCEQNLNHDAMYWYRQDPGQGLRLIYYSQIVNDFQKGDIAEGYSVSREKKESFPLTVTSAQKNPTAFYLCASSIVIWATAQPSPLHFGNGTRLTVT.